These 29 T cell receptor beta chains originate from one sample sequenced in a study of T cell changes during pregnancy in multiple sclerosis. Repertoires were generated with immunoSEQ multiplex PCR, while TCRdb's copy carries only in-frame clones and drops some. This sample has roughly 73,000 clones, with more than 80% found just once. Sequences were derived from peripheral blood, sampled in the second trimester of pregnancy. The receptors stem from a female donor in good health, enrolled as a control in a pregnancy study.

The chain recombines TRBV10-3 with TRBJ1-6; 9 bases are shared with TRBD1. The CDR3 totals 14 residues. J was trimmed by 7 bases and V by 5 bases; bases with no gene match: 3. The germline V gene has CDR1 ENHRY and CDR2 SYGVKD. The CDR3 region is CAISRQGGNSPLHF. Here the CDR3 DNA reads TGTGCCATCAGTCGACAGGGGGGGAATTCACCCCTCCACTTT.

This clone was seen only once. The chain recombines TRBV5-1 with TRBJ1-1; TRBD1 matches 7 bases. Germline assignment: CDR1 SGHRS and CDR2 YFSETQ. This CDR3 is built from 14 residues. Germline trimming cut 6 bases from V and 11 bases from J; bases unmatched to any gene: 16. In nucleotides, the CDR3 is TGCGCCAGCAACCCCGCAGGGGGACGCCTGACGGCTTTCTTT. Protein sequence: CASNPAGGRLTAFF.

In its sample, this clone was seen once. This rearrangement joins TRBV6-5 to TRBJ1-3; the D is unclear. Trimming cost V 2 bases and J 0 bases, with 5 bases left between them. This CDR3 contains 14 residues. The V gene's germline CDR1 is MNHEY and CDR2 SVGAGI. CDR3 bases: TGTGCCAGCAGTTACCAGGCCTCTGGAAACACCATATATTTT. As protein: CASSYQASGNTIYF.

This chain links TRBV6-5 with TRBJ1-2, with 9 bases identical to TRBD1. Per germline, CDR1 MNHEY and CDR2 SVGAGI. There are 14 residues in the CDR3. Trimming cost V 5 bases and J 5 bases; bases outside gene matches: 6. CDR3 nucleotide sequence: TGTGCCAGCAGTATACAGGGGGCGCGGTATGGCTACACCTTC. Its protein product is CASSIQGARYGYTF.

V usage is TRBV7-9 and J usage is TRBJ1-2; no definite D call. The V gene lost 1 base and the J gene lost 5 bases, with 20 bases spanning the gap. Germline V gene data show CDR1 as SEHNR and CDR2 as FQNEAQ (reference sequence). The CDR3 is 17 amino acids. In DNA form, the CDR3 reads TGTGCCAGCAGCTTAGGTATACAGTCTACCGTCCTTTATGGCTACACCTTC. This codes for CASSLGIQSTVLYGYTF. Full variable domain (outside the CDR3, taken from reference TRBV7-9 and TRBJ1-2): DTGVSQNPRHKITKRGQNVTFRCDPISEHNRLYWYRQTLGQGPEFLTYFQNEAQLEKSRLLSDRFSAERPKGSFSTLEIQRTEQGDSAMYLCASSLGIQSTVLYGYTFGSGTRLTVV.

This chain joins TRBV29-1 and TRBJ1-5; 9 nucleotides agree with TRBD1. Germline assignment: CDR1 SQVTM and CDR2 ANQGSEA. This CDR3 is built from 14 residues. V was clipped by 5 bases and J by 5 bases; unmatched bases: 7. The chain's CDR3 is CSVTGQGTDQPQHF. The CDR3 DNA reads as TGCAGCGTTACGGGACAGGGTACAGATCAGCCCCAGCATTTT.

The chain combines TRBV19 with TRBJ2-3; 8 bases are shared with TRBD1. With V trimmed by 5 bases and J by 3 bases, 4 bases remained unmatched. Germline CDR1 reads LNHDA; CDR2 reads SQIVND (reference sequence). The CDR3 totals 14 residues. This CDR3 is CASSDRGRTDTQYF. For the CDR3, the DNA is TGTGCCAGTAGTGACAGGGGCCGGACAGATACGCAGTATTTT.

In DNA, the CDR3 is TGCGCCAGCAGCTCACAAGCTGGCGGGGGGATAGCCGAGCAGTACTTC. Translating gives CASSSQAGGGIAEQYF. The V gene is TRBV4-3, the J gene TRBJ2-7, with 8 positions matching TRBD2. Unmatched junction bases numbered 15, after V lost 5 bases and J lost 6 bases. The CDR3 totals 16 residues. CDR1 and CDR2 from the germline V gene are LGHNA and YSLEER.

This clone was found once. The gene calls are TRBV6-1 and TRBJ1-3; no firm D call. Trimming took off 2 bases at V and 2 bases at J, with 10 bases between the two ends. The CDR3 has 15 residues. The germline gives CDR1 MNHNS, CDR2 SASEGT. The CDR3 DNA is TGTGCCAGCAGTGAAAATTCCCGAGCTGGAAACACCATATATTTT. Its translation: CASSENSRAGNTIYF.

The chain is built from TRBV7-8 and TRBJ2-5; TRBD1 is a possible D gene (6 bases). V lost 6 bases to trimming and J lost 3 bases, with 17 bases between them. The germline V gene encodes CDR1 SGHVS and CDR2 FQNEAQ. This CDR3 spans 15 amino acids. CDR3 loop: CASSYDRTAKETQYF. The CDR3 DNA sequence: TGTGCCAGCAGTTACGACCGGACAGCTAAAGAGACCCAGTACTTC.

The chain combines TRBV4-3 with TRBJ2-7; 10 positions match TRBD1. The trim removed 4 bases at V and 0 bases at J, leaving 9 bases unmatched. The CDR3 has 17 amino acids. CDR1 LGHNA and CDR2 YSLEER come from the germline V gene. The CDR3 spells CASSPRDRGGISYEQYF. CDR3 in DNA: TGCGCCAGCAGCCCGCGGGACAGGGGAGGAATCTCCTACGAGCAGTACTTC.

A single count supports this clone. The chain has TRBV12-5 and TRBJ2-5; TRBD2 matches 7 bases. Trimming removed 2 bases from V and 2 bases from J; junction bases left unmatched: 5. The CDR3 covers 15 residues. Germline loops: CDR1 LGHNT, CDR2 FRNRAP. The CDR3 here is CASGLFWGGQETQYF. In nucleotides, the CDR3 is TGTGCTAGTGGTTTGTTCTGGGGGGGGCAAGAGACCCAGTACTTC.

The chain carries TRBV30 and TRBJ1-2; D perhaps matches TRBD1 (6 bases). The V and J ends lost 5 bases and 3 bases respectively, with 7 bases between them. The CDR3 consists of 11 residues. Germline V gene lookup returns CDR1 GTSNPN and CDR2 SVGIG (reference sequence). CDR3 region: CAWSGDYGYTF. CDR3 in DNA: TGTGCCTGGTCAGGGGACTATGGCTACACCTTC.

CDR3 sequence reads: CASSLAGGRQETQYF. The CDR3 DNA follows: TGCGCCAGTAGTCTAGCGGGGGGGCGCCAAGAGACCCAGTACTTC. V usage is TRBV10-2 and J usage is TRBJ2-5, with 12 bases that match TRBD2. Germline assignment: CDR1 WSHSY and CDR2 SAAADI. The CDR3 is made up of 15 amino acids. V dropped 9 bases and J dropped 1; count of bases not matched to a gene: 6.

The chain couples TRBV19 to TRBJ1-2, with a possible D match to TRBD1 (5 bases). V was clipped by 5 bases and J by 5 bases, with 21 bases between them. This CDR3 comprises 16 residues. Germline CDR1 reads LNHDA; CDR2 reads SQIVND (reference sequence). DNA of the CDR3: TGTGCCAGTAGTGTCCAAAGGGTAGGGGACTCTTATGGCTACACCTTC. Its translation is CASSVQRVGDSYGYTF.

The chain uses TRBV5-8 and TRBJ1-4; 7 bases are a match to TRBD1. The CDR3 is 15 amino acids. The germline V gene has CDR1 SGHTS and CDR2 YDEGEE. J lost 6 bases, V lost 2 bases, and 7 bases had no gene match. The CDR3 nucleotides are TGTGCCAGCAGCTTAACAGGGGAACTTCATGAAAAACTGTTTTTT. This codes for CASSLTGELHEKLFF.

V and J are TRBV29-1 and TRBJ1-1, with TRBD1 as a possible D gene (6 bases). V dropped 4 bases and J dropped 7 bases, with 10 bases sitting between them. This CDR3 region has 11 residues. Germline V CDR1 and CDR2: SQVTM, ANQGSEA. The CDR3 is CSVGRGIEAFF. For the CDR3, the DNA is TGCAGCGTTGGCAGGGGCATTGAAGCTTTCTTT.

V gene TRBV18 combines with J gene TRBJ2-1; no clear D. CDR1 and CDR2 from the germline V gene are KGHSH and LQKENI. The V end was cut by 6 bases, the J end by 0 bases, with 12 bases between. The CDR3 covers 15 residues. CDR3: CASSERLDSYNEQFF. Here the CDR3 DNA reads TGTGCCAGCTCGGAGAGACTTGACTCCTACAATGAGCAGTTCTTC.

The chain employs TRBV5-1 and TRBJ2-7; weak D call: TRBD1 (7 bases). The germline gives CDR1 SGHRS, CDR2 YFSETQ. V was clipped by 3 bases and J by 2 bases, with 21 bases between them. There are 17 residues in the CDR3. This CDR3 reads CASSWPKGAGGTYEQYF. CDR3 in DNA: TGCGCCAGCAGCTGGCCAAAGGGGGCAGGGGGGACCTACGAGCAGTACTTC.

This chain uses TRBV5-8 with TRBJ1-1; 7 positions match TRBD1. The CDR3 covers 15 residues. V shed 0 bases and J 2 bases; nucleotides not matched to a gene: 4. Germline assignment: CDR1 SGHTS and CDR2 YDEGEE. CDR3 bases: TGTGCCAGCAGCTTGGTCAGGGGGACCAACACTGAAGCTTTCTTT. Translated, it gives CASSLVRGTNTEAFF.

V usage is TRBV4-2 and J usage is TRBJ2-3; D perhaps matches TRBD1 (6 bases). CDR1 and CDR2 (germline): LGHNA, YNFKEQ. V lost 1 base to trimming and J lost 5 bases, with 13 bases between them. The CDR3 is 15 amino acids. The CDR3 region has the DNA TGTGCCAGCAGCCAAGTAACAGGGAGAGGAGATACGCAGTATTTT. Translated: CASSQVTGRGDTQYF.

The CDR3 loop reads CASSPDRGLNNSPLHF. In nucleotides, the CDR3 is TGTGCCAGCTCGCCCGACAGGGGATTAAATAATTCACCCCTCCACTTT. This sequence joins TRBV18 and TRBJ1-6, with TRBD1 matching 8 bases. The germline V gene encodes CDR1 KGHSH and CDR2 LQKENI. The CDR3 contains 16 residues. Losses at the gene ends were 6 bases for V and 5 bases for J; bases not matched to a gene: 9.

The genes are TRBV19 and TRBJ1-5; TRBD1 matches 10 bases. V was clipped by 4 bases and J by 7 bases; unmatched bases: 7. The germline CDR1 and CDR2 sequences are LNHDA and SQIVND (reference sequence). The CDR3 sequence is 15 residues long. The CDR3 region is CASSKDRGRSQPQHF. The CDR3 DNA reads TGTGCCAGTAGTAAAGACAGGGGGCGAAGCCAGCCCCAGCATTTT.

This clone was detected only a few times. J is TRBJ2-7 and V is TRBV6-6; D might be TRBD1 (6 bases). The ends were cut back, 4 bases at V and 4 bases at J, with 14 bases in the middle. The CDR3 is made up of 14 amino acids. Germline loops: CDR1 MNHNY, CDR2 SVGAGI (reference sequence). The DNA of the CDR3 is TGTGCCAGCAGTTTATGGACAGCAAAGTACGAGCAGTACTTC. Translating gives CASSLWTAKYEQYF.

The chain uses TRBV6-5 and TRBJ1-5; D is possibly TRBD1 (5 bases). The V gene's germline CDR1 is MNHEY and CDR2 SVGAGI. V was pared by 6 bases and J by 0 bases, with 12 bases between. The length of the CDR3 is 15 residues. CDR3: CASSGGRASNQPQHF. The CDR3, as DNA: TGTGCCAGCAGCGGGGGTAGAGCTAGCAATCAGCCCCAGCATTTT.

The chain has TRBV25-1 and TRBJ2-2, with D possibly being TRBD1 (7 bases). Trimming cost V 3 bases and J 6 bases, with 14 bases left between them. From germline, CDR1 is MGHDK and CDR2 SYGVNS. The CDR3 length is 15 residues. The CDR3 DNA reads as TGTGCCAGCAGTGACCCAGGGGGGAAAGCCGGGGAGCTGTTTTTT. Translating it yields CASSDPGGKAGELFF.

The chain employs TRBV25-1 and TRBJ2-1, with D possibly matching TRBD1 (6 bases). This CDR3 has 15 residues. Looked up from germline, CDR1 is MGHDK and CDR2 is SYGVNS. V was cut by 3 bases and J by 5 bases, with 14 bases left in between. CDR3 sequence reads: CASSDSVEGDNEQFF. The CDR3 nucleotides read TGTGCCAGCAGTGATTCTGTCGAGGGGGACAATGAGCAGTTCTTC.

The CDR3 DNA follows: TGTGCCAGCAGCTTAATAGCTCTCTCCTACGAGCAGTACTTC. Protein product: CASSLIALSYEQYF. The chain couples TRBV7-2 to TRBJ2-7; D gene unclear. The ends were cut back, 2 bases at V and 0 bases at J, with 8 bases in the middle. The CDR3 has 14 amino acids. Looked up from germline, CDR1 is SGHTA and CDR2 is FQGNSA.

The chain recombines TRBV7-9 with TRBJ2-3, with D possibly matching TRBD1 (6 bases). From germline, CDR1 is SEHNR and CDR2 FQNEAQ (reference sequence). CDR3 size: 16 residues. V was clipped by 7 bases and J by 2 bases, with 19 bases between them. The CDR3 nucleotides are TGTGCCAGCACCCTAGTTTTGGGGGCCTTCACAGATACGCAGTATTTT. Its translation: CASTLVLGAFTDTQYF.